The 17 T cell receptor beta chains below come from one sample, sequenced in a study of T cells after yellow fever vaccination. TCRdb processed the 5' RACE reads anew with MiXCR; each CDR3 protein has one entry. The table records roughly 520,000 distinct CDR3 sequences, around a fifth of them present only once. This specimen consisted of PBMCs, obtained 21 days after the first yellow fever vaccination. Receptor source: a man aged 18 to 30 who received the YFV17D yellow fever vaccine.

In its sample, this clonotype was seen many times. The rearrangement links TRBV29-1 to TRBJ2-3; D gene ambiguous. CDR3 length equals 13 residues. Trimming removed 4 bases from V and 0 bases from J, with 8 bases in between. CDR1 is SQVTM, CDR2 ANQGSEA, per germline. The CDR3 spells CSVASTSTDTQYF. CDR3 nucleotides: TGCAGCGTTGCCTCAACTAGCACAGATACGCAGTATTTT.

The CDR3 reads CASSPSWDGHLETQYF. CDR3 sequence (DNA): TGTGCCAGCAGCCCAAGCTGGGACGGCCACCTGGAGACCCAGTACTTC. The V and J genes are TRBV7-6 and TRBJ2-5; D is tentatively TRBD1 or TRBD2 (5 bases each). V shed 5 bases and J shed 5 bases, with 21 bases lying between them. There are 16 residues in the CDR3. Germline V gene data show CDR1 as SGHVS and CDR2 as FNYEAQ.

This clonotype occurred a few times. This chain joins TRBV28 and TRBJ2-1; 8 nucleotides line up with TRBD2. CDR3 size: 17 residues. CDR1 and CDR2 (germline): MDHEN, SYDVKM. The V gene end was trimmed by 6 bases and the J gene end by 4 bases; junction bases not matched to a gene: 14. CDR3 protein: CASSTPGGGSIYNEQFF. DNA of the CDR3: TGTGCCAGCAGCACCCCCGGCGGGGGGAGTATTTACAATGAGCAGTTCTTC.

The CDR3 reads CASSLRPTGSGYTF. The CDR3 region has the DNA TGTGCCAGCAGCTTAAGGCCGACGGGGTCTGGCTACACCTTC. The chain combines TRBV7-2 with TRBJ1-2; D remains ambiguous. V was cut by 2 bases and J by 7 bases, with 14 bases left in between. Germline CDR1 SGHTA, CDR2 FQGNSA. The CDR3 has 14 residues.

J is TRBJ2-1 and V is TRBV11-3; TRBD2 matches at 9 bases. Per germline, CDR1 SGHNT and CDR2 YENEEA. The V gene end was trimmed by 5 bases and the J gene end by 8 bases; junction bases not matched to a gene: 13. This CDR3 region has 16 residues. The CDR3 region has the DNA TGTGCCAGCAGCGCGTTTCTAGCGGGGTTTTCGGATGAGCAGTTCTTC. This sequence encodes CASSAFLAGFSDEQFF.

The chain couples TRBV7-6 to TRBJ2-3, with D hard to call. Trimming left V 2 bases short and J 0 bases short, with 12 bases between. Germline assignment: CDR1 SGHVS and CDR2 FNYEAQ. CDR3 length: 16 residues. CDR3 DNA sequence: TGTGCCAGCAGCTTACCCACACTCGCTAGCACAGATACGCAGTATTTT. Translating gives CASSLPTLASTDTQYF.

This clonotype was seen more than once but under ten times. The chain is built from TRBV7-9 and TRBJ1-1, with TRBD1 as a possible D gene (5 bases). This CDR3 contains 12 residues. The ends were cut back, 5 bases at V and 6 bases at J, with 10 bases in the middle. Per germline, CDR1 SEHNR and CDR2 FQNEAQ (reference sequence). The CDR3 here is CASSPTGAEAFF. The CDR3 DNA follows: TGTGCCAGCAGCCCGACGGGGGCTGAAGCTTTCTTT.

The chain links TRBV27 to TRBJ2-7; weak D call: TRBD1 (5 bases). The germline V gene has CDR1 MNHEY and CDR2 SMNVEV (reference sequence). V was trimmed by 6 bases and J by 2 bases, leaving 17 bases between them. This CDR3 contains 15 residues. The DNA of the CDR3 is TGTGCCAGCAGCCCCAGGGCAGGCAGTCCCTACGAGCAGTACGTC. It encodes CASSPRAGSPYEQYV.

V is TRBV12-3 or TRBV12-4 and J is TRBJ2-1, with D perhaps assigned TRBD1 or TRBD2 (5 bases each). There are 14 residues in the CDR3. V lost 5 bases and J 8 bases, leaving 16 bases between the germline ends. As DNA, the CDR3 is TGTGCCAGCAGTCCCAGTGGGGGTATCGATGAGCAGTTCTTC. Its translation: CASSPSGGIDEQFF.

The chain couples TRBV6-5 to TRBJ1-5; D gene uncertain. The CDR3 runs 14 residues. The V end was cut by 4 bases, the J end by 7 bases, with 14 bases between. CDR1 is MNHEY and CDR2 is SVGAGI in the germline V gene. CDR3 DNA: TGTGCCAGCAGTTTTCCCTCCCCTGAGCAGCCCCAGCATTTT. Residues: CASSFPSPEQPQHF.

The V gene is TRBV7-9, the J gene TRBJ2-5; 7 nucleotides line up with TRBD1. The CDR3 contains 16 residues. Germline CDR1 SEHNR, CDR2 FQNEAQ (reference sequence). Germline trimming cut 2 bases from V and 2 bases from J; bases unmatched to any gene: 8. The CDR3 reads CASSLTWTGEQETQYF. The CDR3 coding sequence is TGTGCCAGCAGCTTAACTTGGACAGGCGAGCAAGAGACCCAGTACTTC.

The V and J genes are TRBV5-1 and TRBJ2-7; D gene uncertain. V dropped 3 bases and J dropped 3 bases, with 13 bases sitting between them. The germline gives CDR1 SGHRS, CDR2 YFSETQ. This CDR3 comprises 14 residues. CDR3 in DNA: TGCGCCAGCAGCTCGTCGACGGTTGTCTACGAGCAGTACGTC. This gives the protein CASSSSTVVYEQYV.

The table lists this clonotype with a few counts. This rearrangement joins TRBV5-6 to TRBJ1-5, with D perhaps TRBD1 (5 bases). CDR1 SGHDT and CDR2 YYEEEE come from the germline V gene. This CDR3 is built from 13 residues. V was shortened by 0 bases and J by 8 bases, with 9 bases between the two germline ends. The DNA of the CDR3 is TGTGCCAGCAGCTTGGGGGACTGGGAGCCCCAGCATTTT. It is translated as CASSLGDWEPQHF.

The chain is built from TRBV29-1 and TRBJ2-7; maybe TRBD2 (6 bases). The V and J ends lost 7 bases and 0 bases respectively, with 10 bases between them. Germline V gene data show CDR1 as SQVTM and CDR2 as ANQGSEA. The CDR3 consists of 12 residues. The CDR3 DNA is TGCAGCGCCAGAGCGGGCTCCTACGAGCAGTACTTC. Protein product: CSARAGSYEQYF.

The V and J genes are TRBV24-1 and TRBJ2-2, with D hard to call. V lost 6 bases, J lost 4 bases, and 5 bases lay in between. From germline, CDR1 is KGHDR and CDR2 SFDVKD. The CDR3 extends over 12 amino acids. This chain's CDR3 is CATSYRTGELFF. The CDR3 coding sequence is TGTGCCACCAGTTACCGCACCGGGGAGCTGTTTTTT.

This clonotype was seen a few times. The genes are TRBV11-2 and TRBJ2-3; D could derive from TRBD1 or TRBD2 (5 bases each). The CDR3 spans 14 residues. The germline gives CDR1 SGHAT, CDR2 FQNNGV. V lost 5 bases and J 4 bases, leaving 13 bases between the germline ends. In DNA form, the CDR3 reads TGTGCCAGCAGCACCCGCCGGGGCCCAGATACGCAGTATTTT. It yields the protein CASSTRRGPDTQYF.

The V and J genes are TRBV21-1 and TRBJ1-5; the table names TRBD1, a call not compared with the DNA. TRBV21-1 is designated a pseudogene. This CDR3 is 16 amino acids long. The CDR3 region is CASSYRDRHRNQPQHF. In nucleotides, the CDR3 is TGTGCCAGCAGCTACAGGGACAGGCATCGCAATCAGCCCCAGCATTTT.